The rows below give T cell receptor beta chains drawn from one sample of a study of blood T cell repertoires in COVID-19. The protocol was immunoSEQ multiplex PCR, while the TCRdb copy is restricted to in-frame clones and leaves out a portion. The data contain just over 150,000 clones, approximately 86% of them singletons. Sequencing was performed on peripheral blood. These receptors came from a woman between 35 and 50 years old with COVID-19, enrolled during active disease. The CDR3 runs from the conserved cysteine through the conserved F or W. The order of the fields is V gene, clone size, D gene, J gene, CDR3 protein, CDR3 DNA. A D gene is named only where the DNA matches it firmly. Size is stated for part of the rows, as once, few or many counts, or as a class when the clone is expanded.

TRBV18	.	TRBD1	TRBJ1-1	CASSPQRDSEAFF	TGTGCCAGCTCACCACAGAGGGACAGTGAAGCTTTCTTT
TRBV9	.	TRBD1	TRBJ2-5	CASSANAGGLETQYF	TGTGCCAGCAGCGCCAACGCAGGGGGCTTGGAGACCCAGTACTTC
TRBV6-1	few	.	TRBJ2-7	CASSDLLGGSSYEQYF	TGTGCCAGCAGTGACCTACTAGGGGGAAGCTCCTACGAGCAGTACTTC
TRBV19	.	TRBD1	TRBJ2-4	CATEDRAKAKNIQYF	TGTGCCACCGAAGACAGGGCTAAAGCCAAAAACATTCAGTACTTC
TRBV2	.	.	TRBJ1-4	CASSEQATNEKLFF	TGTGCCAGCAGTGAACAGGCAACTAATGAAAAACTGTTTTTT
TRBV5-4	once	.	TRBJ1-1	CASSMGRDGTEAFF	TGTGCCAGCAGCATGGGCAGGGATGGCACTGAAGCTTTCTTT
TRBV27	.	TRBD2	TRBJ2-7	CASSSNRVAGNTYEQYF	TGTGCCAGCAGTTCTAACCGGGTAGCGGGAAATACCTACGAGCAGTACTTC
TRBV19	.	TRBD2	TRBJ2-1	CASSAIREDYNEQFF	TGTGCCAGTAGCGCTATCCGGGAGGACTACAATGAGCAGTTCTTC
TRBV6-2/TRBV6-3	.	.	TRBJ2-5	CASSLALGGTKETQYF	TGTGCCAGCAGTTTGGCTCTTGGGGGGACCAAAGAGACCCAGTACTTC
TRBV24-1	.	TRBD2	TRBJ2-1	CATSDLGLAGGQSSYNEQFF	TGTGCCACCAGTGATTTGGGACTAGCGGGAGGGCAGAGCTCCTACAATGAGCAGTTCTTC
TRBV29-1	.	.	TRBJ2-3	CSVSRGRADTQYF	TGCAGCGTTAGCAGGGGCCGGGCAGATACGCAGTATTTT
TRBV5-4	.	.	TRBJ1-3	CASSRGSPHSGNTIYF	TGTGCCAGCAGCCGGGGTTCCCCCCACTCTGGAAACACCATATATTTT
TRBV28	.	TRBD1	TRBJ2-2	CATYPGQGTPGELFF	TGTGCCACCTACCCGGGACAGGGGACCCCCGGGGAGCTGTTTTTT
TRBV28	.	.	TRBJ1-1	CASTRSHTEAFF	TGTGCCAGCACAAGGAGTCACACTGAAGCTTTCTTT
TRBV7-3	once	.	TRBJ2-1	CASSLSRSSSYNEQFF	TGTGCCAGCAGCTTATCAAGGAGTAGCTCCTACAATGAGCAGTTCTTC
TRBV2	few	TRBD2	TRBJ2-1	CASSYLAATQFF	TGTGCCAGCAGCTACCTAGCGGCAACCCAGTTCTTC
TRBV15	few	TRBD2	TRBJ2-3	CATSSPGGVRTDTQYF	TGTGCCACCAGCAGCCCCGGGGGGGTTCGCACAGATACGCAGTATTTT
TRBV27	.	TRBD2	TRBJ2-1	CASGLLAGGLNEQFF	TGTGCCAGCGGGTTACTAGCGGGAGGGCTAAATGAGCAGTTCTTC
TRBV18	.	.	TRBJ2-4	CASSPTSLGGQGIQYF	TGTGCCAGCTCACCCACTTCCTTGGGGGGGCAAGGCATTCAGTACTTC
TRBV10-2	once	TRBD1	TRBJ1-2	CAIWTGDGYTF	TGCGCCATCTGGACAGGGGATGGCTACACCTTC
TRBV5-1	.	TRBD2	TRBJ2-5	CASSGSSGRKETQYF	TGCGCCAGCAGCGGGAGTAGCGGGAGGAAGGAGACCCAGTACTTC
TRBV28	.	.	TRBJ1-5	CASARQPHQPQHF	TGTGCCAGCGCCCGACAACCCCATCAGCCCCAGCATTTT
TRBV7-6	.	.	TRBJ2-7	CASSSRENYEQYF	TGTGCCAGCAGCTCTAGAGAGAACTACGAGCAGTACTTC
TRBV19	once	TRBD1	TRBJ2-2	CANSAFGQVVTGELFF	TGTGCCAATAGTGCGTTTGGACAGGTAGTCACCGGGGAGCTGTTTTTT
TRBV2	.	.	TRBJ2-3	CASRVTRGDTQYF	TGTGCCAGCAGGGTCACCCGAGGTGATACGCAGTATTTT
TRBV11-2	few	TRBD2	TRBJ2-3	CASSSPLLAGGTDTQYF	TGTGCCAGCAGCTCACCCCTACTAGCGGGAGGCACAGATACGCAGTATTTT
TRBV9	.	TRBD2	TRBJ2-3	CASSVAGAGPTDTQYF	TGTGCCAGCAGCGTAGCCGGAGCGGGACCCACAGATACGCAGTATTTT
TRBV9	.	.	TRBJ2-1	CASSARPLAYNEQFF	TGTGCCAGCAGCGCGCGGCCTCTAGCCTACAATGAGCAGTTCTTC
TRBV13	.	TRBD1	TRBJ2-7	CASSWDRGNEQYF	TGTGCCAGCAGCTGGGACAGGGGCAACGAGCAGTACTTC
TRBV2	once	.	TRBJ2-1	CASSEAFEQFF	TGTGCCAGCAGTGAAGCCTTTGAGCAGTTCTTC
TRBV6-6	.	.	TRBJ1-1	CASSPNTEAFF	TGTGCCAGCAGTCCAAACACTGAAGCTTTCTTT
TRBV6-4	many	TRBD2	TRBJ2-1	CASSEKAGAYNEQFF	TGTGCCAGCAGTGAGAAGGCGGGAGCCTACAATGAGCAGTTCTTC
TRBV10-1	.	TRBD1	TRBJ2-5	CASSRTGEETQYF	TGCGCCAGCAGCAGGACAGGGGAAGAGACCCAGTACTTC